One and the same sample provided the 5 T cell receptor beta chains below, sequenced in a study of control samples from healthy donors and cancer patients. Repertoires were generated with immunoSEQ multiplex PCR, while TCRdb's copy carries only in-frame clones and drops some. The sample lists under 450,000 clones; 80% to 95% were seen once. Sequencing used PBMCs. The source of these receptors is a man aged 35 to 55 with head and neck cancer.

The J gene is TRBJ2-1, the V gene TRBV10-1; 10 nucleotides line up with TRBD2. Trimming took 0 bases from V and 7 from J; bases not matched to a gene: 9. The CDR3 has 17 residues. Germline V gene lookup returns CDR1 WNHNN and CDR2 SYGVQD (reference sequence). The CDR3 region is CASSESPSGRAVNEQFF. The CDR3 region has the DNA TGCGCCAGCAGTGAGTCGCCCAGCGGGAGGGCGGTGAATGAGCAGTTCTTC.

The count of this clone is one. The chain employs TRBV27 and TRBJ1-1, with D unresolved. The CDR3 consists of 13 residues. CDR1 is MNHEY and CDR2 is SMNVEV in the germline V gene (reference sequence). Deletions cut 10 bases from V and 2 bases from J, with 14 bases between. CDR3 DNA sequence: TGTGCCACGAGTAGAGGGTATAACACTGAAGCTTTCTTT. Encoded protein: CATSRGYNTEAFF.

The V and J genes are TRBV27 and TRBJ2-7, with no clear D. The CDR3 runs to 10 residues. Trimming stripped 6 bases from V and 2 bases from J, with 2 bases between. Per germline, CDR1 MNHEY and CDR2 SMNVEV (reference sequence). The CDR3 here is CASRAYEQYF. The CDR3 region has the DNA TGTGCCAGCAGGGCCTACGAGCAGTACTTC.

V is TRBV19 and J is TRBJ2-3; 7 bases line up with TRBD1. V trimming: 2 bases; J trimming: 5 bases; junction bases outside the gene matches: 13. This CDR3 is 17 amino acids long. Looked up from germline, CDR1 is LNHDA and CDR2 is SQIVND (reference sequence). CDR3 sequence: CASSIPQVLTGRDTQYF. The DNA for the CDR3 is TGTGCCAGTAGTATACCCCAGGTTTTGACAGGGAGAGATACGCAGTATTTT.

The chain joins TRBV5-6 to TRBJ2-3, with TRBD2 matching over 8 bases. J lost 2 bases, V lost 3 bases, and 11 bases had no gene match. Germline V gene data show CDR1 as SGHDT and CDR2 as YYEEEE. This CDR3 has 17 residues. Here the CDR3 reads CASSSAGSGGLTDTQYF. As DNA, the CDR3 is TGTGCCAGCAGCTCCGCCGGCAGCGGGGGCCTCACAGATACGCAGTATTTT.